This T cell receptor (beta chain) was documented in a study of shared clonotypes between healthy human individuals. Study-wide results and limits: Incompleteness in sorted-subset sequencing, despite large depth, was shown by rarefaction.

V was shortened by 6 bases and J by 4 bases, with 13 bases between the two germline ends. CDR3 length equals 14 residues. Per germline, CDR1 MDHEN and CDR2 SYDVKM. This table comes from immunoSEQ multiplex PCR, and its TCRdb copy is limited to in-frame clones, with some not included. The data hold just over 2,000,000 clones, with over 85% observed a single time. For this clone: Its antigen is unidentified.

Sequencing was done on a sample of naive CD4+ T cells sorted from blood. Subset noted: CD45RA+ positively selected. The chain recombines TRBV28 with TRBJ1-3; D may be TRBD1 (6 bases). The receptor comes from a man aged 18 to 29 in good health. The CDR3 is CASSPGQLGNTIYF. Written as DNA, the CDR3 is TGTGCCAGCAGCCCAGGACAGCTAGGAAACACCATATATTTT.